These 22 T cell receptor beta chains originate from one sample sequenced in a study of cytomegalovirus exposure and HLA in healthy donors. PCR employed 60 Vbeta and 13 Jbeta primers. Clones were read by immunoSEQ multiplex PCR, and TCRdb kept only the in-frame ones, dropping some. This table holds about 120,000 clones, more than 65% found once. The sample taken for sequencing was PBMCs. The receptor source for this set is a man aged 18-30 years in good health and CMV-seropositive.

This clone was seen more than once but under ten times. This chain links TRBV5-6 with TRBJ2-3; 8 positions agree with TRBD1. This CDR3 comprises 15 residues. V lost 0 bases and J lost 4; bases outside the gene matches: 4. Germline V gene data show CDR1 as SGHDT and CDR2 as YYEEEE. CDR3 in DNA: TGTGCCAGCAGCTTGGGTACAGGGGGTGCAGATACGCAGTATTTT. It codes for CASSLGTGGADTQYF.

The chain is built from TRBV7-2 and TRBJ1-1; tentative D call: TRBD1 (5 bases). The ends were cut back, 2 bases at V and 11 bases at J, with 18 bases in the middle. CDR1 and CDR2 from the germline V gene are SGHTA and FQGNSA. This CDR3 has 14 residues. Written as DNA, the CDR3 is TGTGCCAGCAGCTTACTCGTCAGGGAAGTTCGCGCTTTCTTT. This codes for CASSLLVREVRAFF.

This rearrangement joins TRBV11-3 to TRBJ2-2, with 9 positions matching TRBD1. Germline loops: CDR1 SGHNT, CDR2 YENEEA. J was trimmed by 6 bases and V by 5 bases; bases with no gene match: 7. The CDR3 runs to 15 residues. The CDR3 reads CASSPTRQGAGELFF. DNA for the CDR3: TGTGCCAGCAGCCCCACCAGACAGGGGGCCGGGGAGCTGTTTTTT.

This sequence joins TRBV29-1 and TRBJ2-5; D gene uncertain. Germline V gives CDR1 SQVTM, CDR2 ANQGSEA. Trimming took off 1 base at V and 1 base at J, with 7 bases between the two ends. The CDR3 has 13 amino acids. The CDR3 DNA follows: TGCAGCGTTGAAGTCGGTGCCCAAGAGACCCAGTACTTC. It codes for CSVEVGAQETQYF.

The V gene is TRBV28, the J gene TRBJ2-3; TRBD1 aligns across 7 bases. J lost 0 bases, V lost 4 bases, and 7 bases had no gene match. The CDR3 covers 16 residues. Germline loops: CDR1 MDHEN, CDR2 SYDVKM. Written as DNA, the CDR3 is TGTGCCAGCAGTTCATGGACAGGATCAAGCACAGATACGCAGTATTTT. Its protein is CASSSWTGSSTDTQYF.

The rearrangement links TRBV30 to TRBJ2-7, with 9 bases lining up with TRBD1. CDR1 GTSNPN and CDR2 SVGIG come from the germline V gene (reference sequence). V trimming: 4 bases; J trimming: 2 bases; junction bases outside the gene matches: 6. This CDR3 has 14 residues. DNA for the CDR3: TGTGCCTGGACCCTAGGGACAGGGCCCTACGAGCAGTACTTC. Its translation: CAWTLGTGPYEQYF.

The chain has TRBV7-9 and TRBJ2-4; D is ambiguous. CDR1 SEHNR and CDR2 FQNEAQ come from the germline V gene (reference sequence). The CDR3 sequence is 12 residues long. V shed 2 bases and J shed 6 bases, with 5 bases lying between them. The CDR3 coding sequence is TGTGCCAGCAGCTTACAGTCAAACATTCAGTACTTC. It yields the protein CASSLQSNIQYF.

The V gene is TRBV19, the J gene TRBJ2-7; 11 positions match TRBD2. This CDR3 is built from 17 residues. V lost 1 base, J lost 3 bases, and 8 bases stayed unmatched. Per the germline V gene, CDR1 is LNHDA and CDR2 is SQIVND (reference sequence). CDR3 sequence: CASSIAYRLAGSYEQYF. CDR3 nucleotide sequence: TGTGCCAGTAGTATAGCCTACCGACTAGCGGGAAGCTACGAGCAGTACTTC.

This chain connects TRBV18 to TRBJ1-2; a possible D gene is TRBD1 (5 bases). Germline V gene data show CDR1 as KGHSH and CDR2 as LQKENI. The CDR3 sequence is 13 residues long. The V end lost 3 bases, the J end lost 3 bases, and 8 bases lay between the germline ends. CDR3 region: CASSPLGDYGYTF. The CDR3 DNA reads TGTGCCAGCTCACCTCTAGGGGACTATGGCTACACCTTC. The full variable domain, with the rest looked up from reference TRBV18 and TRBJ1-2, is NAGVMQNPRHLVRRRGQEARLRCSPMKGHSHVYWYRQLPEEGLKFMVYLQKENIIDESGMPKERFSAEFPKEGPSILRIQQVVRGDSAAYFCASSPLGDYGYTFGSGTRLTVV.

The chain recombines TRBV28 with TRBJ1-1, with TRBD1 matching 8 bases. The CDR3 extends over 12 amino acids. V shed 3 bases and J 10 bases; nucleotides not matched to a gene: 4. Germline V gene sequence: CDR1 MDHEN, CDR2 SYDVKM. The CDR3 bases are TGTGCCAGCAGTTTCGGACAGGGAAGAGCTTTCTTT. Encoded protein: CASSFGQGRAFF.

The CDR3 DNA follows: TGTGCCAGCAGCTTTGACAGGAACACCGGGGAGCTGTTTTTT. It specifies CASSFDRNTGELFF. The V and J genes are TRBV11-3 and TRBJ2-2, with a tentative D call TRBD1 (5 bases). The germline CDR1 and CDR2 sequences are SGHNT and YENEEA. Trimming took 3 bases from V and 1 from J, leaving 6 bases between them. The CDR3 has 14 residues. Combining the CDR3 with reference TRBV11-3 and TRBJ2-2 gives the whole variable domain EAGVVQSPRYKIIEKKQPVAFWCNPISGHNTLYWYLQNLGQGPELLIRYENEEAVDDSQLPKDRFSAERLKGVDSTLKIQPAELGDSAVYLCASSFDRNTGELFFGEGSRLTVL.

CDR3: CASRLLGRNEQFF. CDR3 nucleotide sequence: TGTGCCAGCAGGCTACTAGGAAGGAATGAGCAGTTCTTC. The chain uses TRBV27 and TRBJ2-1; a weak D match, TRBD2 (5 bases). The CDR3 runs 13 residues. Per germline, CDR1 MNHEY and CDR2 SMNVEV (reference sequence). V lost 6 bases and J lost 7, with 13 bases in between.

The genes are TRBV4-1 and TRBJ1-2; no reliable D call. V lost 0 bases and J 4 bases, leaving 6 bases between the germline ends. The CDR3 covers 13 residues. From germline, CDR1 is MGHRA and CDR2 YSYEKL. The DNA of the CDR3 is TGCGCCAGCAGCCAAGATCCCGTCTATGGCTACACCTTC. Protein product: CASSQDPVYGYTF.

The genes are TRBV18 and TRBJ1-2, with 11 positions matching TRBD1. Germline assignment: CDR1 KGHSH and CDR2 LQKENI. This CDR3 spans 12 amino acids. The junction had 3 bases not matched to a gene; V was cut back by 7 bases and J by 8 bases. The CDR3 DNA reads TGTGCCAGCTACGGACAGGGGGCCGGCTACACCTTC. Encoded protein: CASYGQGAGYTF.

The sample holds one count of this clone. This rearrangement joins TRBV11-2 to TRBJ1-4, with 9 bases that match TRBD1. This CDR3 has 15 residues. The junction had 6 bases not matched to a gene; V was cut back by 4 bases and J by 6 bases. The germline gives CDR1 SGHAT, CDR2 FQNNGV. This CDR3 is CASSYSGTGYEKLFF. The CDR3 DNA sequence: TGTGCCAGCAGCTATTCCGGGACAGGGTATGAAAAACTGTTTTTT.

The rearrangement links TRBV18 to TRBJ1-2; 7 nucleotides match TRBD1. The germline gives CDR1 KGHSH, CDR2 LQKENI. V was clipped by 3 bases and J by 2 bases; unmatched bases: 9. The CDR3 consists of 16 residues. CDR3 region: CASSPGGVQGNYGYTF. As DNA, the CDR3 is TGTGCCAGCTCACCGGGAGGAGTACAGGGGAACTATGGCTACACCTTC. Looking up the rest from reference TRBV18 and TRBJ1-2 gives the full variable domain: NAGVMQNPRHLVRRRGQEARLRCSPMKGHSHVYWYRQLPEEGLKFMVYLQKENIIDESGMPKERFSAEFPKEGPSILRIQQVVRGDSAAYFCASSPGGVQGNYGYTFGSGTRLTVV.

The V gene is TRBV7-9, the J gene TRBJ2-1, with 7 nucleotides matching TRBD2. V was pared by 1 base and J by 2 bases, with 2 bases of the junction left unmatched. Germline loops: CDR1 SEHNR, CDR2 FQNEAQ (reference sequence). CDR3 size: 15 residues. The CDR3 DNA is TGTGCCAGCAGCTTAGGGGGGGGACCCTACAATGAGCAGTTCTTC. Its translation is CASSLGGGPYNEQFF. The whole variable domain, remainder taken from reference TRBV7-9 and TRBJ2-1, is DTGVSQNPRHKITKRGQNVTFRCDPISEHNRLYWYRQTLGQGPEFLTYFQNEAQLEKSRLLSDRFSAERPKGSFSTLEIQRTEQGDSAMYLCASSLGGGPYNEQFFGPGTRLTVL.

The V gene is TRBV6-1, the J gene TRBJ2-1; TRBD1 is a possible D gene (6 bases). The CDR3 runs to 15 residues. Germline lookup yields CDR1 MNHNS and CDR2 SASEGT. Between the trimmed V and J ends, which lost 1 base and 4 bases, there was a span of 11 bases. The CDR3 is CASSEVMGAYNEQFF. The DNA for the CDR3 is TGTGCCAGCAGTGAAGTTATGGGGGCTTACAATGAGCAGTTCTTC.

The chain is built from TRBV27 and TRBJ2-5; the match to TRBD2 covers 13 bases. The J call may be incorrect, as the DNA end agrees better with TRBJ2-7. CDR3 length: 15 amino acids. CDR1 and CDR2 (germline): MNHEY, SMNVEV (reference sequence). DNA of the CDR3: TGTGCCAGCAGTCGACTAGCGGGAGGATTCCACGAGCAGTACTTC. Residues: CASSRLAGGFHEQYF.

The CDR3 here is CASSFNNMNTEAFF. The CDR3 DNA sequence: TGTGCCAGCAGCTTCAACAACATGAACACTGAAGCTTTCTTT. This chain uses TRBV7-9 with TRBJ1-1; the D is unclear. The CDR3 has 14 residues. Between the trimmed V and J ends, which lost 3 bases and 0 bases, there was a span of 8 bases. The V gene's germline CDR1 is SEHNR and CDR2 FQNEAQ (reference sequence).

The chain's CDR3 is CASSLYRGVNTEAFF. As DNA, the CDR3 is TGTGCCAGCAGCTTGTATCGGGGGGTGAACACTGAAGCTTTCTTT. The rearrangement uses TRBV5-4 and TRBJ1-1; D might be TRBD1 (5 bases). The CDR3 has 15 amino acids. V was trimmed by 1 base and J by 0 bases, leaving 10 bases between them. Germline V lookup: CDR1 SGHNT, CDR2 YYREEE (reference sequence).

The chain carries TRBV7-8 and TRBJ1-5; 8 bases line up with TRBD1. This CDR3 is 16 amino acids long. J gave up 5 bases and V 0 bases, and 6 bases lay outside the gene matches. Germline CDR1 SGHVS, CDR2 FQNEAQ. CDR3 DNA: TGTGCCAGCAGCTTAGCGGGGGGGACAGGATATCAGCCCCAGCATTTT. Its translation: CASSLAGGTGYQPQHF.